A selection of T cell receptor beta chains follows, all from one sample in a study of blood T cell repertoires in COVID-19. Measured with immunoSEQ multiplex PCR; TCRdb has only the in-frame clones, and not every one. The sample includes about 220,000 clones, about four fifths of them seen just once. The source material was peripheral blood. The receptors stem from a woman aged 60-75 years with acute or convalescent COVID-19. Both conserved end residues are part of each CDR3. D genes are given only for firm matches. Size tells how often a clone was seen (once, few, many) or the class of an expanded clone, and some rows leave it out.

J gene | V gene | D gene | clone size | CDR3 protein | CDR3 DNA
TRBJ1-1 | TRBV7-2 | NA | NA | CASSYAGTEAFF | TGTGCCAGCAGTTATGCGGGCACTGAAGCTTTCTTT
TRBJ1-1 | TRBV30 | NA | NA | CACAKLTLNTEAFF | TGTGCCTGCGCCAAACTAACACTGAACACTGAAGCTTTCTTT
TRBJ1-2 | TRBV7-9 | NA | NA | CAVLQDNYGYTF | TGTGCCGTACTTCAGGATAACTATGGCTACACCTTC
TRBJ1-5 | TRBV6-5 | TRBD1 | NA | CASSRQGGNQPQHF | TGTGCCAGCAGTCGACAGGGAGGCAATCAGCCCCAGCATTTT
TRBJ1-3 | TRBV3-1/TRBV3-2 | TRBD1 | NA | CASSQKQGAIRGNTIYF | TGTGCCAGCAGCCAAAAACAGGGGGCGATCCGCGGAAACACCATATATTTT
TRBJ1-1 | TRBV27 | NA | NA | CASSRFLHTEAFF | TGTGCCAGCAGCCGATTTCTACACACTGAAGCTTTCTTT
TRBJ1-1 | TRBV27 | NA | NA | CASSLTGGLDTEAFF | TGTGCCAGCAGTTTAACCGGGGGGCTGGATACTGAAGCTTTCTTT
TRBJ2-2 | TRBV27 | TRBD2 | NA | CASSLSSRGGLNTGELFF | TGTGCCAGCAGTTTATCCTCGCGGGGGGGTTTAAACACCGGGGAGCTGTTTTTT
TRBJ1-2 | TRBV30 | NA | NA | CAWSFARAYGYTF | TGTGCCTGGAGTTTCGCACGAGCCTATGGCTACACCTTC
TRBJ2-7 | TRBV9 | TRBD1 | NA | CASSVGTGSSYEQYF | TGTGCCAGCAGCGTAGGGACAGGCAGCTCCTACGAGCAGTACTTC
TRBJ1-6 | TRBV6-5 | TRBD1 | NA | CASSYSNRGDSPLHF | TGTGCCAGCAGTTACTCGAACAGGGGGGATTCACCCCTCCACTTT
TRBJ2-1 | TRBV7-4 | NA | NA | CASSWSDYSVFHEQFF | TGTGCCAGCAGCTGGTCGGACTATTCTGTTTTCCATGAGCAGTTCTTC
TRBJ1-5 | TRBV15 | NA | once | CATSRTSNQPQHF | TGTGCCACCAGCAGGACAAGCAATCAGCCCCAGCATTTT
TRBJ1-4 | TRBV6-2/TRBV6-3 | NA | NA | CASSYVIGGSNEKLFF | TGTGCCAGCAGTTACGTTATTGGGGGGAGCAATGAAAAACTGTTTTTT
TRBJ1-2 | TRBV7-6 | TRBD1 | NA | CASSPQPGGNYGYTF | TGTGCCAGCAGCCCCCAGCCAGGGGGGAACTATGGCTACACCTTC
TRBJ1-1 | TRBV9 | TRBD1 | NA | CASSRGPVWNTEAFF | TGTGCCAGCAGCAGGGGGCCCGTTTGGAACACTGAAGCTTTCTTT
TRBJ2-7 | TRBV11-1 | NA | NA | CASSQTFSGGEQYF | TGTGCCAGCAGCCAGACCTTTAGCGGTGGGGAGCAGTACTTC
TRBJ1-2 | TRBV27 | TRBD1 | NA | CASSFLGTGYGYTF | TGTGCCAGCAGTTTTCTCGGGACAGGATATGGCTACACCTTC
TRBJ1-6 | TRBV15 | NA | once | CATSRDGQGFSPLHF | TGTGCCACCAGCAGAGATGGCCAGGGTTTTTCACCCCTCCACTTT
TRBJ2-7 | TRBV10-1 | TRBD1 | NA | CASSVGDRVCLAYEQYF | TGCGCCAGCAGTGTAGGAGACAGGGTTTGTTTAGCCTACGAGCAGTACTTC
TRBJ2-1 | TRBV4-1 | NA | NA | CASSQETSSYNEQFF | TGCGCCAGCAGCCAAGAAACGAGCTCCTACAATGAGCAGTTCTTC
TRBJ2-1 | TRBV13 | TRBD2 | few | CASSSGTSGNYNEQFF | TGTGCCAGCAGCTCCGGGACTAGCGGGAATTACAATGAGCAGTTCTTC
TRBJ2-7 | TRBV11-2 | NA | NA | CASSLAQGLTYEQYF | TGTGCCAGCAGCTTAGCCCAGGGGCTTACCTACGAGCAGTACTTC
TRBJ2-7 | TRBV7-9 | TRBD1 | NA | CASSLDRGVGEQYF | TGTGCCAGCAGCTTGGACAGGGGGGTGGGTGAGCAGTACTTC
TRBJ2-2 | TRBV10-3 | TRBD1 | NA | CAISTNRGAGELFF | TGTGCCATCAGTACAAACAGGGGAGCCGGGGAGCTGTTTTTT
TRBJ2-2 | TRBV6-5 | NA | few | CASRGHVAGELFF | TGTGCCAGCAGAGGACATGTCGCCGGGGAGCTGTTTTTT
TRBJ1-3 | TRBV19 | TRBD1 | once | CASSMFATGASSGNTIYF | TGTGCCAGTAGTATGTTTGCGACAGGGGCGAGCTCTGGAAACACCATATATTTT